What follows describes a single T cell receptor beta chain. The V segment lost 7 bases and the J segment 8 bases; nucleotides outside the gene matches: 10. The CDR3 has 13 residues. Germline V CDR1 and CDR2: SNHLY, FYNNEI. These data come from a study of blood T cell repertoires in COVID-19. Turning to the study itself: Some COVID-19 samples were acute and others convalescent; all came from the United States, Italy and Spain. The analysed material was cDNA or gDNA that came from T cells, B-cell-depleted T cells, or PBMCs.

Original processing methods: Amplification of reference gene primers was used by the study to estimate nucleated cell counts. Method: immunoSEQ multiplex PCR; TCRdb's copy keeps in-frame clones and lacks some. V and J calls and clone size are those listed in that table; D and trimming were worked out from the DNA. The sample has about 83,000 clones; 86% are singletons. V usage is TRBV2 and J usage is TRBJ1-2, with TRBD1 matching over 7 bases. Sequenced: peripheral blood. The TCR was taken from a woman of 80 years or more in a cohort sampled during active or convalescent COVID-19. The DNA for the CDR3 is TGTGCCAGCACTAGGACAGGTTTCGAGGGCTACACCTTC. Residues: CASTRTGFEGYTF.